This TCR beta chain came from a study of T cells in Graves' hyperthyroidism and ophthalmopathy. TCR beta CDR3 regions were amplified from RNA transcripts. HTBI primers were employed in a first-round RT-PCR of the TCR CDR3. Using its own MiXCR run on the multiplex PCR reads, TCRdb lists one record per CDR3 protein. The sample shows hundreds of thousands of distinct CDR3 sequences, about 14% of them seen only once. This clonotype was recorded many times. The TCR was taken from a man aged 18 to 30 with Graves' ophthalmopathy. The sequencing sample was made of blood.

The CDR3 bases are TGTGCCACCAGCAGAGTAGCGGACCTCACAGATACGCAGTATTTT. This translates into CATSRVADLTDTQYF. The chain carries TRBV15 and TRBJ2-3, with D maybe TRBD2 (6 bases). CDR1 is LNHNV and CDR2 is YYDKDF in the germline V gene (reference sequence). The CDR3 is made up of 15 amino acids. V dropped 1 base and J dropped 2 bases, with 10 bases sitting between them. Using reference TRBV15 and TRBJ2-3 for the parts outside the CDR3, the full variable domain is DAMVIQNPRYQVTQFGKPVTLSCSQTLNHNVMYWYQQKSSQAPKLLFHYYDKDFNNEADTPDNFQSRRPNTSFCFLDIRSPGLGDTAMYLCATSRVADLTDTQYFGPGTRLTVL.